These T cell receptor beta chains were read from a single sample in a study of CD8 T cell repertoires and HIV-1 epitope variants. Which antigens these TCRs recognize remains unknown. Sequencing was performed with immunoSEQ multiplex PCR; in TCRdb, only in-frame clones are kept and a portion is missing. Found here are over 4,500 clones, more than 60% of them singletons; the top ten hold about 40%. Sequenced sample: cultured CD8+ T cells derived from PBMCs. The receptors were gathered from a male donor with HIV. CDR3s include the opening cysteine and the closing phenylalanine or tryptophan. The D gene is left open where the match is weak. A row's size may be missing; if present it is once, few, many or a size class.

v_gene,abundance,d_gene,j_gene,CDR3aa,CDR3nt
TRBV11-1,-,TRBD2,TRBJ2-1,CASSFGTSGSNEQFF,TGTGCCAGCAGCTTTGGGACTAGCGGGAGTAATGAGCAGTTCTTC
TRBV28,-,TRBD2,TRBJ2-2,CASSTPSGGWTGELFF,TGTGCCAGCAGCACCCCTAGCGGGGGATGGACCGGGGAGCTGTTTTTT
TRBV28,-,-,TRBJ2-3,CASSLGGSGNTQYF,TGTGCCAGCAGTTTAGGGGGTAGCGGTAATACGCAGTATTTT
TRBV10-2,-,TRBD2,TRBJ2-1,CASSGPRERAGRINEQFF,TGCGCCAGCAGTGGTCCCAGGGAAAGAGCGGGGCGAATAAATGAGCAGTTCTTC
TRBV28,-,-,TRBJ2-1,CASLTTSKDEQFF,TGTGCCAGCCTGACTACTAGCAAGGATGAGCAGTTCTTC
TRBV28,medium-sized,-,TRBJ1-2,CASSLEGYPLWGYTF,TGTGCCAGCAGTTTAGAAGGGTACCCACTTTGGGGCTACACCTTC
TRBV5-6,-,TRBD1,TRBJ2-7,CASSPGTGTYEQYF,TGTGCCAGCAGCCCCGGGACAGGTACCTACGAGCAGTACTTC
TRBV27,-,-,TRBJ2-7,CVSSPTLGLEQYF,TGTGTCAGCAGTCCAACTCTCGGGCTGGAGCAGTACTTC
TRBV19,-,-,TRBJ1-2,CASSPSTGNYGYTF,TGTGCCAGTAGTCCATCGACTGGGAACTATGGCTACACCTTC
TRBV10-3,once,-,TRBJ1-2,CAISESGGIGEGYTF,TGTGCCATCAGTGAGTCCGGGGGGATTGGGGAAGGCTACACCTTC
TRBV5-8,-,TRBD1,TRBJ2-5,CATTGRTGPQETQYF,TGTGCCACCACGGGGAGGACAGGGCCTCAAGAGACCCAGTACTTC
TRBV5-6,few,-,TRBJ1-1,CASREQGGTEAFF,TGTGCCAGCAGGGAGCAAGGGGGTACTGAAGCTTTCTTT
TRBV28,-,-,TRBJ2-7,CASSLGTPAYEQYF,TGTGCCAGCAGTTTGGGGACTCCCGCCTACGAGCAGTACTTC
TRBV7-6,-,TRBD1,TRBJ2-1,CASSFGTGVDEQFF,TGTGCCAGCAGCTTTGGGACAGGGGTCGATGAGCAGTTCTTC
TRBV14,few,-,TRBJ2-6,CASSQETGRSAGANVLTF,TGTGCCAGCAGCCAAGAAACGGGGAGATCGGCTGGGGCCAACGTCCTGACTTTC
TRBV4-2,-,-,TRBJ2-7,CASSLSGTGSYEQYF,TGTGCCAGCAGCCTATCAGGGACTGGCTCCTACGAGCAGTACTTC
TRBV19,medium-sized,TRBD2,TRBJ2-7,CASSIRLAGIYEQYF,TGTGCCAGTAGTATCCGACTAGCGGGGATTTACGAGCAGTACTTC
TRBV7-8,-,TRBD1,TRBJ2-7,CASTGTESSYEQYF,TGTGCCAGCACCGGGACAGAGAGCTCCTACGAGCAGTACTTC
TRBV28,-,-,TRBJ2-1,CASSLEYNEQFF,TGTGCCAGCAGTTTAGAGTACAATGAGCAGTTCTTC
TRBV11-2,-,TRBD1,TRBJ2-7,CASSSGQGAYEQYF,TGTGCCAGCAGCTCAGGACAGGGGGCCTACGAGCAGTACTTC
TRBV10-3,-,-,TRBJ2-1,CAISTGSRGEQFF,TGTGCCATCAGCACGGGTTCGAGAGGTGAGCAGTTCTTC
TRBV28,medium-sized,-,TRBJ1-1,CASSLLGSGEAFF,TGTGCCAGCAGTTTATTGGGCTCGGGGGAAGCTTTCTTT
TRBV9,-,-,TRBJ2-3,CASMTGERDTQYF,TGTGCCAGCATGACGGGAGAGAGAGATACGCAGTATTTT
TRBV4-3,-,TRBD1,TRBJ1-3,CASSPTDRVSGNTIYF,TGCGCCAGCAGCCCCACGGACAGGGTCTCTGGAAACACCATATATTTT
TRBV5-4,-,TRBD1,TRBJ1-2,CASSLGGTGGTYTF,TGTGCCAGCAGCTTGGGCGGGACAGGGGGAACCTACACCTTC
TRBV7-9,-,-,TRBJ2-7,CASSLVGLLYEQYF,TGTGCCAGCAGCTTAGTCGGCCTACTCTACGAGCAGTACTTC
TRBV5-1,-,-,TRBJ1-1,CASSPLEGTEAFF,TGCGCCAGCAGCCCCTTGGAGGGGACTGAAGCTTTCTTT
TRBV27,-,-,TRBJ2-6,CATQSTTTANSGANVLTF,TGTGCCACCCAATCCACAACTACTGCGAACTCTGGGGCCAACGTCCTGACTTTC
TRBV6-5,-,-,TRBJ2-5,CASSYSGDPETQYF,TGTGCCAGCAGTTACTCGGGAGATCCAGAGACCCAGTACTTC
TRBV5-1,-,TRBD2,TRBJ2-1,CASSWERGSYNEQFF,TGCGCCAGCAGCTGGGAGCGGGGCTCCTACAATGAGCAGTTCTTC
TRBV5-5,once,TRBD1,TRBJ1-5,CASSALGTGGNQPQHF,TGTGCCAGCAGCGCACTCGGGACAGGAGGCAATCAGCCCCAGCATTTT
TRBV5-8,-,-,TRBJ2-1,CASSRDFNEQFF,TGTGCCAGCAGCCGGGACTTCAATGAGCAGTTCTTC
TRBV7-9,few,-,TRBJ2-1,CASSLDPDEQFF,TGTGCCAGCAGCTTAGATCCGGATGAGCAGTTCTTC
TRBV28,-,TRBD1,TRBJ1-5,CASSLGQGGQPQHF,TGTGCCAGCAGTCTCGGACAGGGCGGACAGCCCCAGCATTTT
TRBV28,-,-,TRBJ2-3,CATSVDSTDTQYF,TGTGCCACGTCGGTTGACAGCACAGATACGCAGTATTTT
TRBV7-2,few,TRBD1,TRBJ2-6,CASSQGRRTGGFTF,TGTGCCAGCAGCCAAGGTCGGCGGACAGGGGGGTTTACTTTC
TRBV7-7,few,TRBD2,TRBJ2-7,CASSFLAGDEQYF,TGTGCTAGCAGCTTTCTAGCGGGAGACGAGCAGTACTTC
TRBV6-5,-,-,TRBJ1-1,CASSYGLTNTEAFF,TGTGCCAGCAGTTATGGCCTCACGAACACTGAAGCTTTCTTT
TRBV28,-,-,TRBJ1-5,CASSLWGQPQHF,TGTGCCAGCAGTTTATGGGGTCAGCCCCAGCATTTT